This T cell receptor (beta chain) emerged from a study of blood T cell repertoires in COVID-19. This CDR3 is built from 15 residues. The V gene's germline CDR1 is MGHDK and CDR2 SYGVNS. V shed 4 bases, J shed 5 bases, and the junction held 5 bases outside the gene matches. Produced via immunoSEQ multiplex PCR; TCRdb's table is partial and in-frame only. The sample includes some 130,000 clones, about 88% seen only once; the top ten take 2% to 2.5%. Material: PBMCs or T cells enriched from blood (not recorded which). This TCR derives from a woman in her 50s who had recovered from COVID-19. The chain recombines TRBV25-1 with TRBJ2-2; 9 bases agree with TRBD1. The chain's CDR3 is CASSVQGARTGELFF. CDR3 in DNA: TGTGCCAGCAGTGTACAGGGGGCGAGGACCGGGGAGCTGTTTTTT.